This TCR beta chain was retrieved from a study of control samples from healthy donors and cancer patients. The table came from immunoSEQ multiplex PCR; TCRdb's copy has only in-frame clones and leaves some out. The sample has some 120,000 clones; over 85% are singletons. Material: blood. The source of this sequence is a man aged 30-40 years in good health.

The CDR3 nucleotides read TGTGCCAGCAGCGTAGGTGGACAGTTCACAGATACGCAGTATTTT. Amino acids: CASSVGGQFTDTQYF. The chain uses TRBV9 and TRBJ2-3, with D possibly being TRBD1 (6 bases). Germline V gene data show CDR1 as SGDLS and CDR2 as YYNGEE. The CDR3 contains 15 residues. The V and J ends lost 0 bases and 2 bases respectively, with 10 bases between them.